This T cell receptor beta chain was identified during a study of blood T cell repertoires in COVID-19. Original analysis: Amplified reference gene primers provided the basis for estimating nucleated cell counts. Method: immunoSEQ multiplex PCR; TCRdb's copy keeps in-frame clones and lacks some. V, J and clone size derive from that table, while D and trimming were established from the DNA sequence. The sample has about 330,000 clones; approximately 87% are singletons. Allocation to cohorts depended on clinical history reported by the participants. V lost 5 bases to trimming and J lost 8 bases; unmatched junction nucleotides: 12. The CDR3 covers 16 residues. Germline V CDR1 and CDR2: SGHAT, FQNNGV.

This rearrangement joins TRBV11-2 to TRBJ2-1, with 10 bases fitting TRBD2. Material for sequencing was PBMCs or T cells enriched from blood (not recorded which). The source of this sequence is a woman aged 30 to 39 who had recovered from COVID-19. This CDR3 is CASSQGLGLADDEQFF. The CDR3 DNA is TGTGCCAGCAGCCAGGGTTTAGGACTAGCGGACGATGAGCAGTTCTTC.